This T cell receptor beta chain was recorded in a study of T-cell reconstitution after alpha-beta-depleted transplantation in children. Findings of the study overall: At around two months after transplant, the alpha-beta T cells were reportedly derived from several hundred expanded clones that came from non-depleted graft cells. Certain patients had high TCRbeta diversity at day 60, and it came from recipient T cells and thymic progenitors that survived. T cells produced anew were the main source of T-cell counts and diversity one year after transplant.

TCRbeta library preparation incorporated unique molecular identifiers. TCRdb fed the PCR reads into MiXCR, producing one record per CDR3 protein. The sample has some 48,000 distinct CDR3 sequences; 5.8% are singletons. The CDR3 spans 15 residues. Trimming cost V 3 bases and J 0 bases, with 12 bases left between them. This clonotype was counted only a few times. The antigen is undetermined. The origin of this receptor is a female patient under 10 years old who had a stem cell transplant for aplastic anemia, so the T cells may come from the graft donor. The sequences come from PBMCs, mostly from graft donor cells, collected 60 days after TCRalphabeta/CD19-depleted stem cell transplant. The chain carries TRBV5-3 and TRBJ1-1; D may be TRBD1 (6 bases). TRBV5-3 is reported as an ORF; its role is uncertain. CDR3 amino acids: CARSSKTGLNTEAFF. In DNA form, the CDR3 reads TGTGCCAGAAGCTCGAAAACAGGGTTGAACACTGAAGCTTTCTTT.